This TCR beta chain was sequenced for a study of identical twins. Each donor was a healthy Caucasian. The CDR3 runs 17 residues. A universal primer site was added by template switching, and unique molecular identifiers were carried by the cDNA. TCRdb redid the calling of the 5' RACE reads with MiXCR, one entry per CDR3 protein. The table has roughly 710,000 distinct CDR3 sequences, 6.1% seen once; the top ten hold about 2%. Comments on this clonotype: What it binds is not known.

Notes on the study in general: Invariant populations such as MAIT and iNKT cells could partly muddle zero-insertion analyses. Low generation-probability sequences were in excess among twin-shared out-of-frame alpha sequences.

The sample taken for sequencing was naive T cells sorted from blood. This clonotype originated in a man between 18 and 35 years old in good health. The chain uses TRBV21-1 and TRBJ2-1; TRBD2, as called in the table, went unchecked against the DNA. TRBV21-1 is flagged as a pseudogene. The CDR3 region is CASSPRGEREGYNEQFF. CDR3 DNA sequence: TGTGCCAGCAGCCCCCGGGGGGAGCGGGAGGGGTACAATGAGCAGTTCTTC.